This TCR beta chain was captured by sequencing in a study of Graves' ophthalmopathy and Graves' hyperthyroidism. The study, taken as a whole, reports: The study's model predicted ophthalmopathy progression at 65% to 71% sensitivity and 72% to 75% specificity. Cross-validated, the 13-signature model showed 87.88%/81.08% sensitivity/specificity, and 80%/75% in the test set.

In this sample, this clonotype turned up many times. Its antigen is unknown. TCR beta CDR3 amplification used RNA transcripts. The authors performed first-round RT-PCR with HTBI primers and then a second-round multiplex PCR. TCRdb reanalysed the multiplex PCR reads using MiXCR and keeps one entry per CDR3 protein. The sample has around 470,000 distinct CDR3 sequences; approximately 15% are singletons. J was trimmed by 3 bases and V by 4 bases; bases with no gene match: 6. CDR1 and CDR2 (germline): SGHDT, YYEEEE. This CDR3 spans 14 amino acids. The TCR was taken from a woman aged 25 to 45 with Graves' ophthalmopathy. The chain uses TRBV5-6 and TRBJ2-7, with 8 positions matching TRBD1. Sequenced input: blood. CDR3 DNA sequence: TGTGCCAGCAGCCATTCTACAGGGGGCTACGAGCAGTACTTC. Translating gives CASSHSTGGYEQYF.